Each of the 11 T cell receptor beta chains below was sequenced from the same sample in a study of T-cell memory formation after mild COVID-19. Each CDR3 protein gets one entry after TCRdb re-called the 5' RACE reads with MiXCR. This sample yields hundreds of thousands of distinct CDR3 sequences, of which roughly 20% are seen a single time; about 8.8% belongs to the top ten. Source material: PBMCs or a T cell subset sorted from them (not recorded which). These receptors came from an adult woman who had mild COVID-19 (a few samples of this study predate the infection). Cell type and time point are not known.

This sequence joins TRBV9 and TRBJ2-7, with D hard to call. This CDR3 is 15 amino acids long. Germline lookup yields CDR1 SGDLS and CDR2 YYNGEE. V was cut by 0 bases and J by 0 bases, with 10 bases left in between. The CDR3 DNA sequence: TGTGCCAGCAGCGTAGCTCCGGGTAGCTCCTACGAGCAGTACTTC. Protein: CASSVAPGSSYEQYF. Supplemented by reference TRBV9 and TRBJ2-7, the full variable domain reads DSGVTQTPKHLITATGQRVTLRCSPRSGDLSVYWYQQSLDQGLQFLIQYYNGEERAKGNILERFSAQQFPDLHSELNLSSLELGDSALYFCASSVAPGSSYEQYFGPGTRLTVT.

The rearrangement uses TRBV6-1 and TRBJ2-1, with D tentatively TRBD2 (6 bases). Germline-derived CDR1 and CDR2 are MNHNS and SASEGT. The CDR3 totals 16 residues. V was cut by 3 bases and J by 4 bases, with 16 bases left in between. Written as DNA, the CDR3 is TGTGCCAGCAGTGAGGCACTAGCAGGGTTATACAATGAGCAGTTCTTC. Its translation: CASSEALAGLYNEQFF.

The rearrangement joins TRBV5-1 to TRBJ2-6; D is unclear. Germline V gene lookup returns CDR1 SGHRS and CDR2 YFSETQ. The CDR3 sequence is 13 residues long. Between the trimmed V and J ends, which lost 7 bases and 0 bases, there was a span of 5 bases. Here the CDR3 reads CASGDSGANVLTF. The CDR3 DNA sequence: TGCGCCAGCGGGGACTCTGGGGCCAACGTCCTGACTTTC.

The rearrangement links TRBV2 to TRBJ2-7, with D unresolved. The CDR3 length is 14 residues. Germline V gene lookup returns CDR1 SNHLY and CDR2 FYNNEI. V shed 2 bases and J shed 0 bases, with 8 bases lying between them. The CDR3 region is CASSERTSSYEQYF. The DNA of the CDR3 is TGTGCCAGCAGTGAACGGACGAGCTCCTACGAGCAGTACTTC.

This clonotype has only a few counts. The CDR3 loop reads CATSDLTDGYTF. As DNA, the CDR3 is TGTGCCACCAGTGATTTGACGGATGGCTACACCTTC. The chain joins TRBV24-1 to TRBJ1-2; no clear D gene. CDR1 and CDR2 from the germline V gene are KGHDR and SFDVKD. The CDR3 extends over 12 amino acids. V was shortened by 0 bases and J by 6 bases, with 4 bases between the two germline ends.

The table lists this clonotype with a few counts. The CDR3, as DNA: TGCGCCAGCAGCAGCGGGACAGGGGAAGAGACCCAGTACTTC. It specifies CASSSGTGEETQYF. The V call is TRBV5-1, the J call TRBJ2-5; 10 nucleotides match TRBD1. The CDR3 sequence is 14 residues long. CDR1 and CDR2 (germline): SGHRS, YFSETQ. V lost 4 bases, J lost 3 bases, and 3 bases stayed unmatched.

V is TRBV20-1 and J is TRBJ1-1, with D tentatively TRBD1 (5 bases). The CDR3 is 14 amino acids. In germline, CDR1 is DFQATT, CDR2 SNEGSKA (reference sequence). V was clipped by 3 bases and J by 0 bases, with 11 bases between them. DNA for the CDR3: TGCAGTGCTAGTAAGGGGAAGATGAACACTGAAGCTTTCTTT. This encodes CSASKGKMNTEAFF.

The sample holds a few counts of this clonotype. The chain recombines TRBV24-1 with TRBJ2-6, with D perhaps TRBD1 (6 bases). Germline V lookup: CDR1 KGHDR, CDR2 SFDVKD. V was shortened by 1 base and J by 0 bases, with 15 bases between the two germline ends. The CDR3 totals 19 residues. CDR3 region: CATSDFAGAKASGANVLTF. CDR3 bases: TGTGCCACCAGTGATTTTGCAGGGGCTAAGGCCTCTGGGGCCAACGTCCTGACTTTC.

This chain uses TRBV12-3 or TRBV12-4 with TRBJ2-7, with D perhaps TRBD1 (5 bases). The CDR3 is 13 residues long. V lost 8 bases and J lost 5, with 16 bases in between. Written as DNA, the CDR3 is TGTGCCAGCGGTACAGGTACTTTGAACGAGCAGTACTTC. Protein product: CASGTGTLNEQYF.

This clonotype was detected a few times. J is TRBJ2-2 and V is TRBV7-9; D may match TRBD1 or TRBD2 (5 bases each). Germline lookup yields CDR1 SEHNR and CDR2 FQNEAQ (reference sequence). This CDR3 has 19 amino acids. V lost 6 bases, J lost 0 bases, and 23 bases lay in between. In DNA form, the CDR3 reads TGTGCCAGCAGACCCCGGTTGGGGGAAGGGTTCGCGAACACCGGGGAGCTGTTTTTT. This translates into CASRPRLGEGFANTGELFF.

CDR3 DNA sequence: TGTGCCAGCAGCTTTGCGGAGCTGGCCCGACACACCGGGGAGCTGTTTTTT. Its translation is CASSFAELARHTGELFF. V gene TRBV7-9 combines with J gene TRBJ2-2; D gene unclear. The CDR3 totals 17 residues. Germline CDR1 is SEHNR and CDR2 is FQNEAQ (reference sequence). Deletions cut 3 bases from V and 3 bases from J, with 17 bases between.